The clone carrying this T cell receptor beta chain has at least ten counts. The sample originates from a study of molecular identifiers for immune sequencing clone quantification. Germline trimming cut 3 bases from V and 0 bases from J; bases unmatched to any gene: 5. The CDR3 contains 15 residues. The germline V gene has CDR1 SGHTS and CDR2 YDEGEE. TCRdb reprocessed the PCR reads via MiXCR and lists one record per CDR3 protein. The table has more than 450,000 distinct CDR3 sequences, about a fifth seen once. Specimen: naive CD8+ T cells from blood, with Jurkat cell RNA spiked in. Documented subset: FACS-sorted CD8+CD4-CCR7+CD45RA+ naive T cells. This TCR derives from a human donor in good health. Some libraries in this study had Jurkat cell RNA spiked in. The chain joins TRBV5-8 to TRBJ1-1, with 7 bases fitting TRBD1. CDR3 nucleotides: TGTGCCAGCAGCTGGGAGACAGGGCTGAACACTGAAGCTTTCTTT. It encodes CASSWETGLNTEAFF. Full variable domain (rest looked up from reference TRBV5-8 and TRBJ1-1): EAGVTQSPTHLIKTRGQQATLRCSPISGHTSVYWYQQALGLGLQFLLWYDEGEERNRGNFPPRFSGRQFPNYSSELNVNALELEDSALYLCASSWETGLNTEAFFGQGTRLTVV.